Below are 17 T cell receptor beta chains sequenced from a single sample in a study of T cells in Graves' hyperthyroidism and ophthalmopathy. TCR beta CDR3 regions were amplified from RNA transcripts. In the first-round RT-PCR of the TCR CDR3, the HTBI primer set was used. Each CDR3 protein is one row after TCRdb ran MiXCR on the multiplex PCR reads. The data show about 350,000 distinct CDR3 sequences, with approximately 15% seen just once and around 23% held by the top ten. The sequencing input was blood. All receptors derive from a woman aged 25 to 45 with Graves' hyperthyroidism.

This clonotype was found many times. The gene calls are TRBV12-3 or TRBV12-4 and TRBJ1-5, with D perhaps matching TRBD1 (6 bases). CDR3 length: 14 amino acids. The germline V and J ends were trimmed by 7 bases and 7 bases, with 17 bases remaining between them. The CDR3 loop reads CASTLGGRGQPQHF. DNA of the CDR3: TGTGCCAGCACCTTGGGGGGGCGCGGACAGCCCCAGCATTTT.

J is TRBJ2-7 and V is TRBV5-1, with 9 bases identical to TRBD2. The CDR3 is 14 residues long. From germline, CDR1 is SGHRS and CDR2 YFSETQ. The V segment lost 1 base and the J segment 5 bases; nucleotides outside the gene matches: 4. The DNA of the CDR3 is TGCGCCAGCAGCTTGATGGCTAGCGGGAACGAGCAGTACTTC. Translated: CASSLMASGNEQYF.

This clonotype came up many times. The chain is built from TRBV28 and TRBJ1-4; D gene ambiguous. CDR1 is MDHEN and CDR2 is SYDVKM in the germline V gene. Deletions cut 4 bases from V and 4 bases from J, with 19 bases between. This CDR3 contains 17 residues. For the CDR3, the DNA is TGTGCCAGCAGTTCCCGGACGGAGTTGGGCCATAATGAAAAACTGTTTTTT. This encodes CASSSRTELGHNEKLFF.

The rearrangement joins TRBV7-2 to TRBJ2-2, with D possibly TRBD1 on 6 matching bases. The germline CDR1 and CDR2 sequences are SGHTA and FQGNSA. The CDR3 spans 15 residues. Trimming shortened V by 6 bases and J by 4 bases, and 15 bases separated the two germline ends. CDR3: CASSPTGSGTGELFF. Written as DNA, the CDR3 is TGTGCCAGCAGTCCTACAGGGTCGGGCACCGGGGAGCTGTTTTTT. Full variable domain (outside the CDR3, taken from reference TRBV7-2 and TRBJ2-2): GAGVSQSPSNKVTEKGKDVELRCDPISGHTALYWYRQSLGQGLEFLIYFQGNSAPDKSGLPSDRFSAERTGGSVSTLTIQRTQQEDSAVYLCASSPTGSGTGELFFGEGSRLTVL.

This clonotype appeared many times. The V call is TRBV28, the J call TRBJ1-3, with D uncertain. Germline V CDR1 and CDR2: MDHEN, SYDVKM. Trimming took off 5 bases at V and 4 bases at J, with 15 bases between the two ends. This CDR3 has 15 residues. CDR3 sequence: CASSPRPARGNTIYF. The CDR3, as DNA: TGTGCCAGCAGTCCCCGGCCGGCACGGGGAAACACCATATATTTT.

V usage is TRBV6-1 and J usage is TRBJ2-1; no firm D call. Trimming stripped 5 bases from V and 9 bases from J, with 17 bases between. The CDR3 covers 14 residues. Germline V CDR1 and CDR2: MNHNS, SASEGT. The CDR3 reads CASSLGLLHVEQFF. The DNA for the CDR3 is TGTGCCAGCAGTCTTGGCCTATTGCATGTTGAGCAGTTCTTC.

The table lists this clonotype with many counts. The chain has TRBV7-2 and TRBJ2-2; tentatively, D is TRBD1 (6 bases). Trimming removed 0 bases from V and 4 bases from J, with 18 bases in between. Germline CDR1 reads SGHTA; CDR2 reads FQGNSA. CDR3 length: 18 amino acids. The CDR3 loop is CASSLAPSGRGITGELFF. The CDR3 bases are TGTGCCAGCAGCTTAGCGCCTTCGGGCAGGGGTATCACCGGGGAGCTGTTTTTT. Filled out from reference TRBV7-2 and TRBJ2-2, the complete variable domain reads GAGVSQSPSNKVTEKGKDVELRCDPISGHTALYWYRQSLGQGLEFLIYFQGNSAPDKSGLPSDRFSAERTGGSVSTLTIQRTQQEDSAVYLCASSLAPSGRGITGELFFGEGSRLTVL.

In this sample, this clonotype turned up a few times. The chain combines TRBV29-1 with TRBJ1-1; the D gene is possibly TRBD1 (5 bases). Trimming took 6 bases from V and 1 from J, leaving 9 bases between them. The CDR3 is 12 residues long. The germline V gene encodes CDR1 SQVTM and CDR2 ANQGSEA. The CDR3 DNA is TGCAGCGTCGGGGGGTGGAACACTGAAGCTTTCTTT. Its translation is CSVGGWNTEAFF.

The chain recombines TRBV5-1 with TRBJ2-3; D is possibly TRBD2 (5 bases). The CDR3 is 13 amino acids. Germline V CDR1 and CDR2: SGHRS, YFSETQ. The V gene lost 2 bases and the J gene lost 4 bases, with 8 bases spanning the gap. The CDR3 loop reads CASSFPGADTQYF. For the CDR3, the DNA is TGCGCCAGCAGCTTCCCCGGGGCAGATACGCAGTATTTT.

This clonotype was counted many times. The chain is built from TRBV28 and TRBJ2-3; D may be TRBD2 (5 bases). The CDR3 runs 13 residues. With 9 bases removed from V and 2 bases from J, the gap between germline ends came to 12 bases. Germline V gene lookup returns CDR1 MDHEN and CDR2 SYDVKM. The CDR3 region has the DNA TGTGCCAGTATTGGGGAGAACACAGATACGCAGTATTTT. This encodes CASIGENTDTQYF.

In regard to this clonotype: Being one base from a much bigger clone, this may be a read error. The V and J genes are TRBV20-1 and TRBJ2-3, with D maybe TRBD2 (6 bases). The CDR3 sequence is 15 residues long. CDR1 and CDR2 from the germline V gene are DFQATT and SNEGSKA (reference sequence). The germline V and J ends were trimmed by 5 bases and 0 bases, with 15 bases remaining between them. The CDR3 nucleotides are TGCAGTGCTGGGGACTCCCCCGCTAGCACAGATACGCAGTATTTT. Its protein product is CSAGDSPASTDTQYF.

This clonotype appeared many times. The chain carries TRBV28 and TRBJ1-3; D gene ambiguous. Germline V gene data show CDR1 as MDHEN and CDR2 as SYDVKM. V shed 7 bases and J shed 9 bases, with 7 bases lying between them. The CDR3 has 10 residues. CDR3 residues: CASKGVTIYF. CDR3 nucleotides: TGTGCCAGCAAGGGCGTCACCATATATTTT.

The J gene is TRBJ2-2, the V gene TRBV15; D remains unclear. V was clipped by 0 bases and J by 1 base, with 6 bases between them. There are 15 residues in the CDR3. The germline V gene has CDR1 LNHNV and CDR2 YYDKDF (reference sequence). CDR3 region: CATSRDLRNTGELFF. The CDR3 DNA reads TGTGCCACCAGCAGAGATCTGCGGAACACCGGGGAGCTGTTTTTT.

This clonotype has a count of ten or more. The chain uses TRBV12-3 or TRBV12-4 and TRBJ2-1; the D gene is possibly TRBD2 (5 bases). Trimming took 8 bases from V and 5 from J, leaving 10 bases between them. The CDR3 is 12 residues long. The CDR3 DNA reads as TGTGCCAGCGGAATCGGGAACAATGAGCAGTTCTTC. Its translation is CASGIGNNEQFF.

The genes are TRBV19 and TRBJ2-1; no clear D. The CDR3 is 12 amino acids. Germline-derived CDR1 and CDR2 are LNHDA and SQIVND (reference sequence). V lost 3 bases and J 8 bases, leaving 8 bases between the germline ends. The DNA of the CDR3 is TGTGCCAGTAGTATCGGACGGGATGAGCAGTTCTTC. Translation gives CASSIGRDEQFF.

The V gene is TRBV7-9, the J gene TRBJ2-1; 7 positions agree with TRBD2. The CDR3 covers 15 residues. V shed 3 bases and J 7 bases; nucleotides not matched to a gene: 9. Germline V lookup: CDR1 SEHNR, CDR2 FQNEAQ (reference sequence). CDR3 amino acids: CASSFIRTRGNEQFF. The CDR3 DNA reads TGTGCCAGCAGCTTTATCCGGACTAGAGGTAATGAGCAGTTCTTC. Together with reference TRBV7-9 and TRBJ2-1, the CDR3 gives the full variable domain: DTGVSQNPRHKITKRGQNVTFRCDPISEHNRLYWYRQTLGQGPEFLTYFQNEAQLEKSRLLSDRFSAERPKGSFSTLEIQRTEQGDSAMYLCASSFIRTRGNEQFFGPGTRLTVL.

V is TRBV9 and J is TRBJ1-6; TRBD1 aligns across 10 bases. The CDR3 sequence is 14 residues long. V shed 4 bases and J 11 bases; nucleotides not matched to a gene: 6. The germline gives CDR1 SGDLS, CDR2 YYNGEE. CDR3 bases: TGTGCCAGCAGCTCCCGGGACAGGGGAACACCCCTCCACTTT. Amino acids: CASSSRDRGTPLHF.